The present T cell receptor (beta chain) was sequenced within a study of blood T cell repertoires in COVID-19. Whole-study context: Material from acute and convalescent COVID-19 was sourced from the United States, Italy and Spain.

Trimming took off 3 bases at V and 3 bases at J, with 12 bases between the two ends. Germline CDR1 DFQATT, CDR2 SNEGSKA (reference sequence). This CDR3 spans 14 amino acids. Per the authors' pipeline: The authors estimated nucleated cell counts from reference gene primer amplification. Sequencing was performed with immunoSEQ multiplex PCR; in TCRdb, only in-frame clones are kept and a portion is missing. V, J and clone size are those of that table, while D and trimming were read from the DNA. The sample contains roughly 40,000 clones, about 86% of which appear only once. The TCR was taken from a man in his sixties or seventies with acute or convalescent COVID-19. The chain uses TRBV20-1 and TRBJ1-5; perhaps TRBD1 as D (6 bases). Material: peripheral blood. DNA of the CDR3: TGCAGTGCTAGTATGGGGGCAGCCAATCAGCCCCAGCATTTT. Its protein is CSASMGAANQPQHF.